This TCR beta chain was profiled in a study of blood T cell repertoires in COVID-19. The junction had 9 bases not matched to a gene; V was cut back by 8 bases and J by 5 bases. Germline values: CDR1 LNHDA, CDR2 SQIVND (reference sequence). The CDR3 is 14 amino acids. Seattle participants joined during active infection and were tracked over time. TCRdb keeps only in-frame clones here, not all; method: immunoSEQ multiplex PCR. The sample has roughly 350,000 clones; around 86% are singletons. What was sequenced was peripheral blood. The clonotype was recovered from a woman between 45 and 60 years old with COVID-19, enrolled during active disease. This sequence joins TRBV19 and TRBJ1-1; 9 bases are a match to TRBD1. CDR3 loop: CASDFTGGRTEAFF. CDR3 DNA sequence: TGTGCCAGTGACTTCACAGGGGGCAGAACTGAAGCTTTCTTT.